The 16 T cell receptor beta chains listed next were all sequenced from one sample in a study of CDR3 diversity in severe acne. TCRdb re-analysed the PCR reads in MiXCR, keeping a single row per CDR3 protein. The data contain about 98,000 distinct CDR3 sequences, 51% of them singletons. The sample was blood. These receptors originate from a male donor with acne.

This clonotype occurred many times. The chain carries TRBV7-8 and TRBJ2-2, with D possibly matching TRBD1 (6 bases). V dropped 5 bases and J dropped 5 bases, with 18 bases sitting between them. This CDR3 has 16 amino acids. From germline, CDR1 is SGHVS and CDR2 FQNEAQ. The CDR3 coding sequence is TGTGCCAGCAGCGTTAACCGGGACACAACTACCGGGGAGCTGTTTTTT. Translated, it gives CASSVNRDTTTGELFF.

The V gene is TRBV20-1, the J gene TRBJ2-7; D ambiguous. This CDR3 region has 14 residues. The germline V gene has CDR1 DFQATT and CDR2 SNEGSKA (reference sequence). Trimming shortened V by 6 bases and J by 2 bases, and 17 bases separated the two germline ends. CDR3: CSASSQESPYEQYF. The CDR3 coding sequence is TGCAGTGCCAGCAGCCAGGAGAGTCCCTACGAGCAGTACTTC.

The sample holds a few counts of this clonotype. The junction and the germline gene differ at one end; a read error may be behind it. The chain links TRBV6-5 to TRBJ1-5; D gene uncertain. CDR1 MNHEY and CDR2 SVGAGI come from the germline V gene. The CDR3 consists of 17 residues. The CDR3 spells CASSYFPPSENNQPQHF. CDR3 nucleotides: TGTGCCAGCAGCTACTTCCCCCCCAGTGAAAACAATCAGCCCCAGCATTTT.

This clonotype was found a few times. The V and J genes are TRBV2 and TRBJ2-5; D is possibly TRBD1 or TRBD2 (5 bases each). CDR1 SNHLY and CDR2 FYNNEI come from the germline V gene. V gave up 4 bases and J gave up 5 bases, with 8 bases separating them. CDR3 length: 12 amino acids. The chain's CDR3 is CASSGGVETQYF. CDR3 in DNA: TGTGCCAGCAGTGGAGGGGTTGAGACCCAGTACTTC. The variable domain in full, completed from reference TRBV2 and TRBJ2-5, reads EPEVTQTPSHQVTQMGQEVILRCVPISNHLYFYWYRQILGQKVEFLVSFYNNEISEKSEIFDDQFSVERPDGSNFTLKIRSTKLEDSAMYFCASSGGVETQYFGPGTRLLVL.

A single count supports this clonotype. V usage is TRBV6-5 and J usage is TRBJ2-3, with 7 bases identical to TRBD2. The CDR3 sequence is 14 residues long. J gave up 3 bases and V 10 bases, and 10 bases lay outside the gene matches. Germline V gene data show CDR1 as MNHEY and CDR2 as SVGAGI. DNA for the CDR3: TGTGCCACCCAGCGGGAAGAGGGGACAGATACGCAGTATTTT. This codes for CATQREEGTDTQYF.

With regard to this clonotype: This may come from a read error, since a much larger clone is one base off. The J gene is TRBJ2-7, the V gene TRBV6-1; 7 positions agree with TRBD2. Germline V lookup: CDR1 MNHNS, CDR2 SASEGT. This CDR3 spans 13 amino acids. With 8 bases clipped from V and 4 bases from J, the junction kept 8 bases outside the gene matches. The CDR3 region is CASATSEIYEQYV. The CDR3 DNA reads TGTGCCAGCGCAACTAGCGAGATATACGAGCAGTACGTC.

J is TRBJ1-1 and V is TRBV7-2; the D is unclear. Trimming cost V 6 bases and J 5 bases, with 16 bases left between them. CDR1 SGHTA and CDR2 FQGNSA come from the germline V gene. The CDR3 length is 14 residues. The CDR3: CASSHLSWQTEAFF. The CDR3 region has the DNA TGTGCCAGCAGTCACCTTAGCTGGCAGACTGAAGCTTTCTTT.

This clonotype was recorded once. The chain employs TRBV9 and TRBJ2-7; D might be TRBD2 (7 bases). This CDR3 region has 15 residues. Germline CDR1 SGDLS, CDR2 YYNGEE. Trimming pared 0 bases from V and 5 bases from J, leaving 15 bases between. The CDR3 DNA sequence: TGTGCCAGCAGCGTAGACGGCGGGGGCGGCGACGAGCAGTACTTC. Translating gives CASSVDGGGGDEQYF.

In this sample, this clonotype turned up many times. The genes are TRBV6-5 and TRBJ2-3; TRBD1 matches at 8 bases. CDR1 and CDR2 (germline): MNHEY, SVGAGI. The CDR3 length is 14 residues. With V trimmed by 6 bases and J by 4 bases, 6 bases remained unmatched. CDR3 DNA: TGTGCCAGCAGACGGGACAGGACGCCAGATACGCAGTATTTT. This codes for CASRRDRTPDTQYF.

Concerning this clonotype: A much larger clone sits a single nucleotide away, making a read error possible. J is TRBJ1-6 and V is TRBV19, with TRBD1 matching over 9 bases. Germline-derived CDR1 and CDR2 are LNHDA and SQIVND (reference sequence). The CDR3 covers 14 residues. DNA of the CDR3: TGTACCAGTCGACAGGGGGTCCATAATTCACCCCTCCACTTT. Translating it yields CTSRQGVHNSPLHF.

The sample holds many counts of this clonotype. The CDR3 DNA reads TGTGCCAGCAGTTTCGGGAGATTTGGAGACGAGCAGTACGTC. This gives the protein CASSFGRFGDEQYV. This chain links TRBV2 with TRBJ2-7; D may be TRBD2 (6 bases). The CDR3 spans 14 residues. Germline V lookup: CDR1 SNHLY, CDR2 FYNNEI. The V gene lost 5 bases and the J gene lost 5 bases, with 16 bases spanning the gap.

This clonotype was picked up one time. This may come from a read error, since a much larger clone is one base off. V gene TRBV9 combines with J gene TRBJ2-1, with 11 positions matching TRBD2. The end of the DNA aligns better with TRBJ2-7, so the J call may be wrong. Germline loops: CDR1 SGDLS, CDR2 YYNGEE. The CDR3 totals 15 residues. CDR3 coding DNA: TGTGCCTGCAGCGTAGGGGGACTAGCGGATTACGAGCAGTACTTC. This translates into CACSVGGLADYEQYF.

The V and J genes are TRBV7-3 and TRBJ2-7, with TRBD2 matching over 13 bases. Germline trimming cut 2 bases from V and 9 bases from J; bases unmatched to any gene: 16. CDR1 and CDR2 from the germline V gene are SGHTA and FQGTGA. The CDR3 is 18 amino acids. CDR3 DNA sequence: TGTGCCAGCAGCTTACCCGGGACTAGCGGGACTAGCCCGCGTGTGCAGTACTTC. Amino acids: CASSLPGTSGTSPRVQYF.

This clonotype was seen repeatedly, ten times or more. The chain couples TRBV6-6 to TRBJ2-1, with 12 bases matching TRBD2. The length of the CDR3 is 14 residues. The germline gives CDR1 MNHNY, CDR2 SVGAGI (reference sequence). After removal of 8 bases from V and 6 bases from J, the junction contained 5 bases not matched to a gene. This CDR3 is CASETSGGFNEQFF. DNA of the CDR3: TGTGCCAGCGAAACTAGCGGGGGGTTCAATGAGCAGTTCTTC.

The rearrangement links TRBV25-1 to TRBJ2-7; 9 positions match TRBD1. The CDR3 runs to 16 residues. V shed 3 bases and J 6 bases; nucleotides not matched to a gene: 12. In germline, CDR1 is MGHDK, CDR2 SYGVNS. This CDR3 is CASSDRTGTGRGEQYF. The CDR3 nucleotides are TGTGCCAGCAGTGACCGAACCGGGACAGGGAGGGGCGAGCAGTACTTC.

The chain combines TRBV10-1 with TRBJ2-7, with 10 bases aligning to TRBD2. The germline V gene encodes CDR1 WNHNN and CDR2 SYGVQD (reference sequence). V gave up 6 bases and J gave up 0 bases; unmatched junction bases: 11. CDR3 length: 17 residues. CDR3 sequence: CASSARLAGHSSYEQYF. CDR3 bases: TGCGCCAGCAGCGCTAGACTAGCGGGCCATAGCTCCTACGAGCAGTACTTC.